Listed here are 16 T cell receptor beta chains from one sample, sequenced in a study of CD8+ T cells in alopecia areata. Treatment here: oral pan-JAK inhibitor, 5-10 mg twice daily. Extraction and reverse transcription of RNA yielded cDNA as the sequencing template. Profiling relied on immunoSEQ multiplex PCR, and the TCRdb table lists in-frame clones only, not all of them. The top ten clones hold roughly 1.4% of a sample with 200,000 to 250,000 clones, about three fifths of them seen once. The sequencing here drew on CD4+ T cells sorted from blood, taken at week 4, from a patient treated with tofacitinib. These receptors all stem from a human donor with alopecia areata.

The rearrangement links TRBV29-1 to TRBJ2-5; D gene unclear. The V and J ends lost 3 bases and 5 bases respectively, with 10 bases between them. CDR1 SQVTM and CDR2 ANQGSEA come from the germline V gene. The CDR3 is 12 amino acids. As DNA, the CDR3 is TGCAGCGTTGACTACCAATCGGAGACCCAGTACTTC. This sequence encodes CSVDYQSETQYF. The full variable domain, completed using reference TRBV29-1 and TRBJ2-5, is SAVISQKPSRDICQRGTSLTIQCQVDSQVTMMFWYRQQPGQSLTLIATANQGSEATYESGFVIDKFPISRPNLTFSTLTVSNMSPEDSSIYLCSVDYQSETQYFGPGTRLLVL.

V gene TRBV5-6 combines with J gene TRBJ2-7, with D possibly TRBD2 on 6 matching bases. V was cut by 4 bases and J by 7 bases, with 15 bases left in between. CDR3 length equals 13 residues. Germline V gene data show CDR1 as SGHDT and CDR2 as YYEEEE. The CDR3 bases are TGTGCCAGCAGCACTCGGAGGGTTGGGGAGCAGTACTTC. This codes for CASSTRRVGEQYF.

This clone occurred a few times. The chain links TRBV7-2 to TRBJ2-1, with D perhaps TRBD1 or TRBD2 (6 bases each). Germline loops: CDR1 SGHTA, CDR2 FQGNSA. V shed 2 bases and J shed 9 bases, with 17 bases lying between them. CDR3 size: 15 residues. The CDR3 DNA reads TGTGCCAGCAGCTTATTGCGGGACAAACGACGTGAGCAGTTCTTC. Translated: CASSLLRDKRREQFF.

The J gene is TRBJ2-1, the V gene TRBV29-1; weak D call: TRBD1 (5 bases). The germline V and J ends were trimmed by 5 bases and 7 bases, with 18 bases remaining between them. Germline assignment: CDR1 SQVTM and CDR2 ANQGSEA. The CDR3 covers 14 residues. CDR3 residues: CSVQGVRQGNEQFF. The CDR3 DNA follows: TGCAGCGTTCAAGGGGTTAGGCAGGGTAATGAGCAGTTCTTC.

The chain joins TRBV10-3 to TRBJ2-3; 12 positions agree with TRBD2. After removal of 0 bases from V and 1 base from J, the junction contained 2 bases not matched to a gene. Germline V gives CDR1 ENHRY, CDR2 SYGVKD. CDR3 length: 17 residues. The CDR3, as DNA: TGTGCCATCAGTGAGTCGACTAGCGGGAGACGCACAGATACGCAGTATTTT. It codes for CAISESTSGRRTDTQYF.

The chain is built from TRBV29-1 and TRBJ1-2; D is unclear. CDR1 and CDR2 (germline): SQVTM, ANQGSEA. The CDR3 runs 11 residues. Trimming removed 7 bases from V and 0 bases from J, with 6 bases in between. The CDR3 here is CSAGPNYGYTF. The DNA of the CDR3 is TGCAGCGCGGGCCCTAACTATGGCTACACCTTC.

CDR3 amino acids: CASRSGNHGYTF. Here the CDR3 DNA reads TGCGCCAGCAGGTCAGGGAACCATGGCTACACCTTC. This chain uses TRBV5-1 with TRBJ1-2; TRBD1 might be the D (5 bases). Germline V gene data show CDR1 as SGHRS and CDR2 as YFSETQ. Trimming stripped 5 bases from V and 6 bases from J, with 11 bases between. The CDR3 extends over 12 amino acids.

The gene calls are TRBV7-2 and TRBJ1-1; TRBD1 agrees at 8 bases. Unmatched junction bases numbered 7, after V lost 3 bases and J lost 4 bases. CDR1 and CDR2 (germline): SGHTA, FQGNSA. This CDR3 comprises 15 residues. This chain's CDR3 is CASSFGGRGRTEAFF. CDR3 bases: TGTGCCAGCAGCTTCGGAGGCAGGGGGCGCACTGAAGCTTTCTTT.

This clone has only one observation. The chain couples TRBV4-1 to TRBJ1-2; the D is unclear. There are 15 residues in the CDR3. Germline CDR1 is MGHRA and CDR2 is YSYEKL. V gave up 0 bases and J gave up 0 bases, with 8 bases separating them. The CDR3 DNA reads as TGCGCCAGCAGCCAAGATCGGGGAGCTAACTATGGCTACACCTTC. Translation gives CASSQDRGANYGYTF.

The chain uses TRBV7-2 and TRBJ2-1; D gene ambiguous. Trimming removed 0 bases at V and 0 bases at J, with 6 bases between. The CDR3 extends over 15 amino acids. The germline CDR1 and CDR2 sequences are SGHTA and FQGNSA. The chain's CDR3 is CASSLADGSYNEQFF. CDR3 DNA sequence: TGTGCCAGCAGCTTAGCGGATGGCTCCTACAATGAGCAGTTCTTC.

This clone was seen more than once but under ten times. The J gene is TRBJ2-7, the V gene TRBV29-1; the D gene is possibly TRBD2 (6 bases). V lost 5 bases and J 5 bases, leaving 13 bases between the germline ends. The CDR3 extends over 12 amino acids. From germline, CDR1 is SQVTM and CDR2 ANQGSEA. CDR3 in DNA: TGCAGCGTTAGGACTAAGGCTAACGAGCAGTACTTC. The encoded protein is CSVRTKANEQYF.

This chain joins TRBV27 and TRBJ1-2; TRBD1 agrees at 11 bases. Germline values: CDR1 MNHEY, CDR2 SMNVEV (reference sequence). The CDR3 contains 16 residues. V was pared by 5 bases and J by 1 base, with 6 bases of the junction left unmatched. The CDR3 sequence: CASSPRTGGRNYGYTF. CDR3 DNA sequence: TGTGCCAGCAGTCCACGGACAGGGGGCCGTAACTATGGCTACACCTTC.

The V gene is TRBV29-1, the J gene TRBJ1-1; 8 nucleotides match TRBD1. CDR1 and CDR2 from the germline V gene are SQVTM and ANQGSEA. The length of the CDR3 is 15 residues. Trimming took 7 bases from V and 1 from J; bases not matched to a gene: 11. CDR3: CSAPTPGTGNTEAFF. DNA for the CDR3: TGCAGCGCTCCTACGCCCGGGACAGGGAACACTGAAGCTTTCTTT. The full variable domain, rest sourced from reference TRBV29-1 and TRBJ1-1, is SAVISQKPSRDICQRGTSLTIQCQVDSQVTMMFWYRQQPGQSLTLIATANQGSEATYESGFVIDKFPISRPNLTFSTLTVSNMSPEDSSIYLCSAPTPGTGNTEAFFGQGTRLTVV.

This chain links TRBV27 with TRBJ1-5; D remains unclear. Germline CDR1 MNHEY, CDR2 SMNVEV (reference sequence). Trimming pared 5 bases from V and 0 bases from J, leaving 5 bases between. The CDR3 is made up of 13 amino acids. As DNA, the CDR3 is TGTGCCAGCAGTCCGAATAGCAATCAGCCCCAGCATTTT. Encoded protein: CASSPNSNQPQHF.

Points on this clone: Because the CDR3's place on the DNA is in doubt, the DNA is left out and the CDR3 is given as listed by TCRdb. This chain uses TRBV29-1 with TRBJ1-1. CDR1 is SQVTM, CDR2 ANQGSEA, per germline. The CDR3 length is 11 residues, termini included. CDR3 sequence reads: CSVSVGSGTFF.

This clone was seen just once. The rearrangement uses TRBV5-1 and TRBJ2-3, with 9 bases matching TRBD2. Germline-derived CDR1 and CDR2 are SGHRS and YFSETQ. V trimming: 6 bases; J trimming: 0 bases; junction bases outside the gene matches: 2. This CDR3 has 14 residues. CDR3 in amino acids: CASNLAGSTDTQYF. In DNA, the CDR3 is TGCGCCAGCAATCTAGCGGGGAGCACAGATACGCAGTATTTT.